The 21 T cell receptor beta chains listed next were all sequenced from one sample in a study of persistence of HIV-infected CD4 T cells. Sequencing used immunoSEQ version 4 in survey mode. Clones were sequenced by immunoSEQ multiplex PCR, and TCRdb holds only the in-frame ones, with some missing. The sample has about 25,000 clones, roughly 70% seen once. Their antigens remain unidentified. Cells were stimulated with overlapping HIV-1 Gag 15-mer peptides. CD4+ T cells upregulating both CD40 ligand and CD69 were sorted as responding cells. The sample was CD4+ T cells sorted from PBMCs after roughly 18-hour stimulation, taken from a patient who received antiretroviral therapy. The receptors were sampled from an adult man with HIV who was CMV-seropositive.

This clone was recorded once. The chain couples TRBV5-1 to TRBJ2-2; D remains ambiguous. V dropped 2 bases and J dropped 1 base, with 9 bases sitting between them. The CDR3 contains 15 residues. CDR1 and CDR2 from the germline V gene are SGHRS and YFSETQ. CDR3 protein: CASSFNNLNTGELFF. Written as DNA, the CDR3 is TGCGCCAGCAGCTTCAACAACTTGAACACCGGGGAGCTGTTTTTT.

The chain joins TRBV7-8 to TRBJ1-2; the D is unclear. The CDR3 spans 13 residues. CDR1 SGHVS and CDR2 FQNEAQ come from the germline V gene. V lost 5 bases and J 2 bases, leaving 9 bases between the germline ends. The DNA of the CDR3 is TGTGCCAGCAGCCAACTCGAGAACTATGGCTACACCTTC. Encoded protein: CASSQLENYGYTF.

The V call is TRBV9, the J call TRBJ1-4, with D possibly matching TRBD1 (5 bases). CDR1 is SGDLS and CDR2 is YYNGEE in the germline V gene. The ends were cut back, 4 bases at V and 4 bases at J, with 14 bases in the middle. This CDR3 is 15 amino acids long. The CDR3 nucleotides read TGTGCCAGCAGCCCCCAGACAGCAAATAATGAAAAACTGTTTTTT. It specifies CASSPQTANNEKLFF.

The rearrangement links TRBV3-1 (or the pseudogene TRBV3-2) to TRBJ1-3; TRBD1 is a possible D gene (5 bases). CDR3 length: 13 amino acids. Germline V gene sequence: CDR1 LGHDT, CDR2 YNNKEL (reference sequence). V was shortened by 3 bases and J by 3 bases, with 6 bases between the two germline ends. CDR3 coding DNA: TGTGCCAGCAGCCAGGGGGGTGGAAACACCATATATTTT. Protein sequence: CASSQGGGNTIYF.

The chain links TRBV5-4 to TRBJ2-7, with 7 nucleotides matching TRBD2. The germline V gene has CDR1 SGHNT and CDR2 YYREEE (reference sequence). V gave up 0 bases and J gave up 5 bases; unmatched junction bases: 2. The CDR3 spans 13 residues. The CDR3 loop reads CASSLVGGDEQYF. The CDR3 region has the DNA TGTGCCAGCAGCTTGGTTGGGGGGGACGAGCAGTACTTC.

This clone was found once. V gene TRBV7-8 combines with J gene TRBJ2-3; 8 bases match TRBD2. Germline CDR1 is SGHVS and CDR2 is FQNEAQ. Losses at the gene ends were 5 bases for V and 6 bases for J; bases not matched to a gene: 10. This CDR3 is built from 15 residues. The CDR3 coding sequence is TGTGCCAGCAGCACCACCGGGGGGGCATGGGATACGCAGTATTTT. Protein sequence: CASSTTGGAWDTQYF.

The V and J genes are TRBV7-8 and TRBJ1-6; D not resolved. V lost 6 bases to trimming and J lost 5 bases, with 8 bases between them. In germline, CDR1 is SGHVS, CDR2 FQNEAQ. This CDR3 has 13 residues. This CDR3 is CASRTDDNSPLHF. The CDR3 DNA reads TGTGCCAGCAGAACTGATGATAATTCACCCCTCCACTTT.

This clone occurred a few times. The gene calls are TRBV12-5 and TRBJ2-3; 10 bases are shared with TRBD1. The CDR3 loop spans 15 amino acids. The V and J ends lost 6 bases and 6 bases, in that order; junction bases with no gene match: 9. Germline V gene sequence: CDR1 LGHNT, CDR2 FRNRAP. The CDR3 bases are TGTGCTAGTGGACCCGGGACAGGGGTTTATGATACGCAGTATTTT. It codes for CASGPGTGVYDTQYF.

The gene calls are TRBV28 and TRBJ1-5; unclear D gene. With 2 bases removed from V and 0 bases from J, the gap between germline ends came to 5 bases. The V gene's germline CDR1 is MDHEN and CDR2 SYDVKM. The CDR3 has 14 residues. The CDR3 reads CASSLTYSNQPQHF. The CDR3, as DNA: TGTGCCAGCAGTTTAACTTATAGCAATCAGCCCCAGCATTTT.

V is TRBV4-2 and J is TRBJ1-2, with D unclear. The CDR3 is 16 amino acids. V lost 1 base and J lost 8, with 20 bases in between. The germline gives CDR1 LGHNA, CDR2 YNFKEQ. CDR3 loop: CASSQGAVEGWGGYTF. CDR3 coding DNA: TGTGCCAGCAGCCAAGGGGCAGTGGAAGGGTGGGGAGGCTACACCTTC.

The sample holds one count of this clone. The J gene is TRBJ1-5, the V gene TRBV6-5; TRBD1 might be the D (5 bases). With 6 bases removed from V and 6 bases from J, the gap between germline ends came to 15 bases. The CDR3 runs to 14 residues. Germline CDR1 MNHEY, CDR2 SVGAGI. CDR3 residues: CASRPGGGVQPQHF. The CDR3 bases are TGTGCCAGCAGGCCGGGCGGGGGTGTTCAGCCCCAGCATTTT.

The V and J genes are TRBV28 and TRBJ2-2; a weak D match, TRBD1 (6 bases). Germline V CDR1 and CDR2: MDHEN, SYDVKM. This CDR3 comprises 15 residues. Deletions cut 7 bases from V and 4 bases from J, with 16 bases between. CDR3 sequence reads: CASTGGRGSTGELFF. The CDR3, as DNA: TGTGCCAGCACTGGTGGCAGGGGATCCACCGGGGAGCTGTTTTTT.

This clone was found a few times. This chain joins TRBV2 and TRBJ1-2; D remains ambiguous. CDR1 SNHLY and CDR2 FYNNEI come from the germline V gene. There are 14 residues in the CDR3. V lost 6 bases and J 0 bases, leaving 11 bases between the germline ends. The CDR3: CASSPLSANYGYTF. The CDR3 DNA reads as TGTGCCAGCAGCCCGCTCTCCGCTAACTATGGCTACACCTTC.

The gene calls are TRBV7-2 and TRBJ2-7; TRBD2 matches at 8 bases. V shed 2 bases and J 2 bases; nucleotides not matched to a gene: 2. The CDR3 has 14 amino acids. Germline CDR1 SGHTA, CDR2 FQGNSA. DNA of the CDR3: TGTGCCAGCAGCTTATCCGGGGGGGCCTACGAGCAGTACTTC. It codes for CASSLSGGAYEQYF.

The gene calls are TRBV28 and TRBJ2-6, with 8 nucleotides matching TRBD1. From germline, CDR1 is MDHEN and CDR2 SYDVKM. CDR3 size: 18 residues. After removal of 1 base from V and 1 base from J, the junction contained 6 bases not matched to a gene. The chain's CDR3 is CASSLSGTGVSGANVLTF. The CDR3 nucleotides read TGTGCCAGCAGTTTATCCGGGACAGGCGTATCTGGGGCCAACGTCCTGACTTTC.

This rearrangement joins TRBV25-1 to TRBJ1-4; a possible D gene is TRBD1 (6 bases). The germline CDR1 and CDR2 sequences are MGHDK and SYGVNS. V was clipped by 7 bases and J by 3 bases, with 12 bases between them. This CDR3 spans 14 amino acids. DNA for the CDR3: TGTGCCAGCACAGGACAGTTCCCTAATGAAAAACTGTTTTTT. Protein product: CASTGQFPNEKLFF.

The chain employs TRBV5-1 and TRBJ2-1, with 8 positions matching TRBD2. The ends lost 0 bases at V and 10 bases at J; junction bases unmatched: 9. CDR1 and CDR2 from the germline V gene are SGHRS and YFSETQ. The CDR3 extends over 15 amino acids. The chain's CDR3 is CASSLVAGSDSEQFF. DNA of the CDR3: TGCGCCAGCAGCTTGGTAGCGGGGTCAGACAGCGAGCAGTTCTTC.

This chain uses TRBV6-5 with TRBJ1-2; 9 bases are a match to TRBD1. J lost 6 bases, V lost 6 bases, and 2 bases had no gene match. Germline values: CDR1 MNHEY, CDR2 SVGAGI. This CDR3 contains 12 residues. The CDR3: CASRGTGNGYTF. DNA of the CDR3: TGTGCCAGCAGAGGGACAGGGAATGGCTACACCTTC.

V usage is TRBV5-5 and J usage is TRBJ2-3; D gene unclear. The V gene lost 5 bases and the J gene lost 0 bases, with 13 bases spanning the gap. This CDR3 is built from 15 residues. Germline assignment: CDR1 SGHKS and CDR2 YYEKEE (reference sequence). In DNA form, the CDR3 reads TGTGCCAGCAGTGCCCAGGAAGTTAGCACAGATACGCAGTATTTT. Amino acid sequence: CASSAQEVSTDTQYF.

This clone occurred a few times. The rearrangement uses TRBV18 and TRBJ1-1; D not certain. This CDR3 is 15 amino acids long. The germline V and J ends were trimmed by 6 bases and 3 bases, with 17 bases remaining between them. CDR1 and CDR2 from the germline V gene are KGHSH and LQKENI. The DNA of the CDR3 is TGTGCCAGCTCGCCGCGAGTTCAGAGAGACACTGAAGCTTTCTTT. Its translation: CASSPRVQRDTEAFF.

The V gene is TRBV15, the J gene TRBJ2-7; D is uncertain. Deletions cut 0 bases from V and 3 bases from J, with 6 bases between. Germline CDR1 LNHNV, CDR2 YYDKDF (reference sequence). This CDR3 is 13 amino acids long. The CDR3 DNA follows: TGTGCCACCAGCAGAGAAGCAGGCTACGAGCAGTACTTC. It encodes CATSREAGYEQYF. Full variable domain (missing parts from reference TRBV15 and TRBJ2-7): DAMVIQNPRYQVTQFGKPVTLSCSQTLNHNVMYWYQQKSSQAPKLLFHYYDKDFNNEADTPDNFQSRRPNTSFCFLDIRSPGLGDTAMYLCATSREAGYEQYFGPGTRLTVT.